These 3 T cell receptor beta chains were all obtained from the same sample, sequenced in a study of T cells in localized non-small cell lung cancer. This table comes from immunoSEQ multiplex PCR, and its TCRdb copy is limited to in-frame clones, with some not included. The data show fewer than 40,000 clones, about nine tenths seen once. Specimen: peripheral blood, collected before any cancer treatment. The receptors come from a male donor aged 60 or over with stage III lung adenocarcinoma.

This sequence joins TRBV5-4 and TRBJ1-4; 9 bases agree with TRBD1. V lost 1 base to trimming and J lost 6 bases; unmatched junction nucleotides: 4. The germline CDR1 and CDR2 sequences are SGHNT and YYREEE (reference sequence). The CDR3 is 15 amino acids. CDR3 region: CASSLRGQGDEKLFF. The CDR3, as DNA: TGTGCCAGCAGCTTGCGGGGACAGGGCGATGAAAAACTGTTTTTT.

V is TRBV19 and J is TRBJ2-3; D could derive from TRBD1 or TRBD2 (5 bases each). Trimming took 6 bases from V and 4 from J, leaving 17 bases between them. The V gene's germline CDR1 is LNHDA and CDR2 SQIVND (reference sequence). The CDR3 extends over 15 amino acids. The CDR3 DNA sequence: TGTGCCAGTAGCAAACTCGGGGCCAGCCCAGATACGCAGTATTTT. Encoded protein: CASSKLGASPDTQYF.

This clone was observed a handful of times. This chain connects TRBV14 to TRBJ1-2; unclear D gene. In germline, CDR1 is SGHDN, CDR2 FVKESK. This CDR3 contains 15 residues. V lost 4 bases to trimming and J lost 8 bases, with 20 bases between them. The CDR3 region is CASSPLGPFTSGYTF. For the CDR3, the DNA is TGTGCCAGCAGCCCCCTGGGCCCCTTCACCAGCGGCTACACCTTC.